These T cell receptor beta chains were read from a single sample in a study of Graves' ophthalmopathy and Graves' hyperthyroidism. TCRdb passed the multiplex PCR reads through MiXCR, listing each CDR3 protein once. The sample has just over 600,000 distinct CDR3 sequences, 22% seen once. Sequenced material: peripheral blood. The receptors were sampled from a young woman with stable Graves' hyperthyroidism. Some clones in this sample may be carry-over from other donors' samples. The CDR3 runs from the conserved cysteine through the conserved F or W. D genes are given only for firm matches. For some rows the clone size is stated as once, few or many, or as a class when expanded; others skip it.

J gene,D gene,V gene,clone size,CDR3 protein,CDR3 DNA
TRBJ1-5,.,TRBV6-1,many,CASSLRAHQPQHF,TGTGCCAGCAGTCTCAGGGCGCATCAGCCCCAGCATTTT
TRBJ2-7,.,TRBV11-2,.,CASSAPDWGYEQYF,TGTGCCAGCAGCGCCCCCGACTGGGGCTACGAGCAGTACTTC
TRBJ2-3,.,TRBV24-1,many,CATSDPGLSEDTQYF,TGTGCCACCAGTGACCCCGGGTTGAGTGAAGATACGCAGTATTTT
TRBJ1-6,.,TRBV12-3/TRBV12-4,many,CASRYGGRSPLHF,TGTGCCAGCAGGTACGGGGGGCGTTCACCCCTCCACTTT
TRBJ1-1,TRBD1,TRBV28,few,CASSFRPVYLATPGQGTEAFF,TGTGCCAGCAGTTTCCGACCAGTTTATTTGGCAACCCCGGGACAGGGGACTGAAGCTTTCTTT
TRBJ1-1,.,TRBV27,few,CASSPLGSGQNTEAFF,TGTGCCAGCAGTCCCTTGGGGTCGGGCCAGAACACTGAAGCTTTCTTT
TRBJ1-2,.,TRBV6-1,.,CASSRGLDGYTF,TGTGCCAGCAGTCGGGGGCTCGATGGCTACACCTTC
TRBJ2-2,.,TRBV12-3/TRBV12-4,many,CASSPGQWNTGELFF,TGTGCCAGCAGCCCAGGACAGTGGAACACCGGGGAGCTGTTTTTT
TRBJ1-2,.,TRBV7-2,many,CASSLRGVTLDGYTF,TGTGCCAGCAGCTTACGGGGGGTAACCCTCGATGGCTACACCTTC
TRBJ1-2,TRBD1,TRBV20-1,many,CSATDREDGYTF,TGCAGTGCTACAGACAGGGAGGATGGCTACACCTTC
TRBJ1-5,.,TRBV28,once,CASWSMVRVNQPQHF,TGTGCCAGTTGGTCCATGGTAAGGGTCAATCAGCCCCAGCATTTT
TRBJ1-6,.,TRBV6-1,.,CASITGQTYNSPLHF,TGTGCCAGCATAACGGGGCAGACCTATAATTCACCCCTCCACTTT
TRBJ1-2,.,TRBV12-3/TRBV12-4,.,CASSPTGVRNRKGYTF,TGTGCCAGCAGCCCGACCGGAGTACGAAATCGGAAGGGCTACACCTTC
TRBJ1-2,.,TRBV12-3/TRBV12-4,once,CASSLGATNYGYTF,TGTGCCAGCAGTTTAGGGGCTACTAACTATGGCTACACCTTC
TRBJ2-5,TRBD2,TRBV4-1,many,CASSLNYRAGGAETQYF,TGCGCCAGCAGCCTAAATTATCGTGCGGGGGGCGCAGAGACCCAGTACTTC
TRBJ1-3,.,TRBV11-1,.,CASSLAQGGRTGNTIYF,TGTGCCAGCAGCTTAGCGCAGGGTGGCAGAACTGGAAACACCATATATTTT
TRBJ2-7,.,TRBV7-9,few,CASSLVWVSSYEQYF,TGTGCCAGCAGCTTAGTGTGGGTCAGTTCCTACGAGCAGTACTTC
TRBJ2-7,.,TRBV28,.,CASSLVGEKQYF,TGTGCCAGCAGTTTGGTTGGTGAAAAGCAGTACTTC
TRBJ1-5,TRBD1,TRBV28,few,CASTLTGLGNQPQHF,TGTGCCAGCACCCTGACAGGGTTAGGGAATCAGCCCCAGCATTTT
TRBJ2-2,.,TRBV7-2,.,CASSLRSTAGELFF,TGTGCCAGCAGCTTACGTTCCACCGCCGGGGAGCTGTTTTTT
TRBJ2-7,.,TRBV28,.,CASSLSAGPYEQYF,TGTGCCAGCAGTTTATCCGCGGGGCCCTACGAGCAGTACTTC
TRBJ2-4,.,TRBV12-3/TRBV12-4,.,CASSFRGTANNIKYF,TGTGCCAGCAGTTTTCGAGGTACAGCCAATAACATTAAGTACTTC
TRBJ1-6,TRBD1,TRBV27,many,CASSRWTGMVSYNSPLHF,TGTGCCAGCAGCCGCTGGACAGGGATGGTTTCCTATAATTCACCCCTCCACTTT
TRBJ2-5,.,TRBV29-1,many,CSVEDGQGKTQYF,TGCAGCGTTGAAGATGGGCAGGGAAAGACCCAGTACTTC
TRBJ1-1,.,TRBV11-2,few,CASSLQGGRRGTEAFF,TGTGCCAGCAGCCTGCAGGGAGGCCGGAGGGGCACTGAAGCTTTCTTT
TRBJ1-2,.,TRBV19,many,CASSKDSGPNIPKKSNGYTF,TGTGCCAGTAGTAAGGACAGCGGTCCTAACATCCCGAAGAAATCGAATGGCTACACCTTC
TRBJ1-1,.,TRBV12-3/TRBV12-4,many,CASSLGQGLVAFF,TGTGCCAGCAGCTTAGGCCAGGGGTTGGTCGCTTTCTTT
TRBJ1-1,.,TRBV6-2/TRBV6-3,.,CASSHRDTEACF,TGTGCCAGCAGCCACCGGGACACTGAAGCTTGCTTT
TRBJ1-5,.,TRBV28,many,CASSPSGGGNQPQHF,TGTGCCAGCAGCCCTTCGGGGGGAGGCAATCAGCCCCAGCATTTT
TRBJ2-7,.,TRBV2,many,CASSVRRDFSTLHSSYEQYF,TGTGCCAGCAGTGTTCGGAGGGACTTTAGTACGCTCCACAGCTCCTACGAGCAGTACTTC
TRBJ1-2,.,TRBV29-1,many,CSDFRAGGYQNYGYTF,TGCAGCGATTTCCGGGCAGGCGGCTATCAAAACTATGGCTACACCTTC
TRBJ1-6,TRBD1,TRBV20-1,many,CSARPGGEGDSPLHF,TGCAGTGCTAGACCAGGGGGCGAAGGGGATTCACCCCTCCACTTT
TRBJ1-5,.,TRBV4-1,.,CASSQVSGPQNQPQHF,TGCGCCAGCAGCCAAGTATCAGGGCCCCAAAATCAGCCCCAGCATTTT
TRBJ1-3,TRBD1,TRBV20-1,many,CSAHRQGAGNTIYF,TGCAGTGCACATCGACAGGGAGCGGGAAACACCATATATTTT
TRBJ1-2,TRBD1,TRBV18,many,CASSRDRDNGYTF,TGTGCCAGCTCAAGGGACAGGGATAATGGCTACACCTTC
TRBJ2-5,TRBD2,TRBV14,few,CASSQDLGRLAGRETQYF,TGTGCCAGCAGCCAAGATTTAGGGAGACTAGCGGGGAGAGAGACCCAGTACTTC
TRBJ1-5,.,TRBV28,.,CASSPRGWSNQPQHF,TGTGCCAGCAGTCCTCGGGGGTGGAGCAATCAGCCCCAGCATTTT
TRBJ1-5,.,TRBV10-3,many,CAISESLGNQPQHF,TGTGCCATCAGTGAGTCATTGGGAAATCAGCCCCAGCATTTT
TRBJ1-2,TRBD1,TRBV29-1,many,CSVPGQGLLGYTF,TGCAGCGTTCCGGGACAGGGTCTCCTTGGCTACACCTTC
TRBJ2-5,TRBD2,TRBV2,many,CASSDYSGGETQYF,TGTGCCAGCAGTGATTACAGCGGGGGAGAGACCCAGTACTTC
TRBJ2-7,TRBD2,TRBV29-1,.,CSVEKREPYEQYF,TGCAGCGTTGAAAAGCGGGAACCCTACGAGCAGTACTTC
TRBJ2-7,.,TRBV12-3/TRBV12-4,many,CASSLGSGSYEQYF,TGTGCCAGCAGTTTAGGGTCGGGCTCCTACGAGCAGTACTTC
TRBJ1-1,.,TRBV5-8,few,CASSLEFRVAFF,TGTGCCAGCAGCTTGGAATTTAGGGTCGCTTTCTTT
TRBJ1-2,TRBD1,TRBV12-3/TRBV12-4,.,CASSTGGAYGYTF,TGTGCCAGCAGTACAGGGGGCGCTTATGGCTACACCTTC
TRBJ1-3,.,TRBV10-3,.,CAIRGLEGSGNTIYF,TGTGCCATCAGAGGGCTCGAAGGGTCTGGAAACACCATATATTTT
TRBJ2-7,.,TRBV6-2/TRBV6-3,.,CASRKAAYEQYF,TGTGCCAGCCGGAAGGCGGCCTACGAGCAGTACTTC
TRBJ2-7,.,TRBV19,many,CASSIRGPIPGTYEQYF,TGTGCCAGTAGTATACGAGGGCCCATTCCCGGGACCTACGAGCAGTACTTC
TRBJ1-5,.,TRBV30,many,CAWSPDSNQPQHF,TGTGCCTGGAGTCCTGACAGCAATCAGCCCCAGCATTTT
TRBJ1-3,TRBD1,TRBV25-1,many,CASSDTGGSGNTIYF,TGTGCCAGCAGTGATACAGGGGGCTCTGGAAACACCATATATTTT
TRBJ1-5,.,TRBV19,many,CASSPDTHRGQPQHF,TGTGCCAGTAGCCCTGACACTCACCGGGGACAGCCCCAGCATTTT